This TCR beta chain is from a study of T cells expressing NK-cell markers. At the level of the study: Seven donors tested HCMV-seropositive and one tested seronegative among the eight sequenced. Study results and caveats: Several donors showed these clonotypes also leading the CD3+CD56-NKG2C+ fraction. Top CD8+ clonotypes included the dominant CD3+CD56+NKG2C+ clonotypes in 5 or 6 donors.

To note about this clonotype: Its specificity is unknown.

Germline V gene lookup returns CDR1 SNHLY and CDR2 FYNNEI. This CDR3 comprises 15 residues. A 5'RACE template switching approach incorporating UMIs was used to make TCR beta cDNA. TCRdb reprocessed the 5' RACE reads and reports one entry per CDR3 protein, with no DNA. Its table lists roughly 180,000 distinct CDR3 sequences. This chain links TRBV2 with TRBJ2-1; TCRdb's D call of TRBD2 is untestable without DNA. Sequenced input: blood T cells: a sorted CD56 or NKG2C T cell subset, CD4+ or CD8+ T cells, or bulk PBMC T cells (not recorded which). The source of this sequence is a woman aged 18 to 69 in good health. The CDR3: CASSDVLAGVYEQFF. Filled out from reference TRBV2 and TRBJ2-1, the complete variable domain reads EPEVTQTPSHQVTQMGQEVILRCVPISNHLYFYWYRQILGQKVEFLVSFYNNEISEKSEIFDDQFSVERPDGSNFTLKIRSTKLEDSAMYFCASSDVLAGVYEQFFGPGTRLTVL.